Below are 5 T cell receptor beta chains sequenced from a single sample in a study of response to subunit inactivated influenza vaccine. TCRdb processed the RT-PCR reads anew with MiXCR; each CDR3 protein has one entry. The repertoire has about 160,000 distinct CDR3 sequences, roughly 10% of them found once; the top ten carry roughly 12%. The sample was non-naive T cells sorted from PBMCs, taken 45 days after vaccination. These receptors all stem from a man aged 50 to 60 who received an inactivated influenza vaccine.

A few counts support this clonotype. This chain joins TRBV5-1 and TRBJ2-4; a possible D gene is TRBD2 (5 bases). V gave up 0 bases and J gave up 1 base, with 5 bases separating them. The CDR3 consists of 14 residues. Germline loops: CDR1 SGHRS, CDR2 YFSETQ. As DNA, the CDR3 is TGCGCCAGCAGCTTGGGGGAGGCCAAAAACATTCAGTACTTC. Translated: CASSLGEAKNIQYF.

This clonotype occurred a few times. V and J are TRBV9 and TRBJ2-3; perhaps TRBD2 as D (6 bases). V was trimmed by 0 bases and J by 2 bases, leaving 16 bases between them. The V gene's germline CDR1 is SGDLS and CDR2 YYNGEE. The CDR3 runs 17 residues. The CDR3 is CASSVEGGFGITDTQYF. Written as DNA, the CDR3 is TGTGCCAGCAGCGTAGAAGGAGGGTTTGGCATCACAGATACGCAGTATTTT.

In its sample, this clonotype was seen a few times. The CDR3 protein is CASSGGQGTPATNEKLFF. CDR3 nucleotides: TGTGCCAGCAGCGGGGGACAGGGAACTCCTGCAACTAATGAAAAACTGTTTTTT. The V and J genes are TRBV5-5 and TRBJ1-4, with TRBD1 identical over 9 bases. The CDR3 totals 18 residues. V lost 4 bases and J lost 0; bases outside the gene matches: 10. Germline loops: CDR1 SGHKS, CDR2 YYEKEE (reference sequence).

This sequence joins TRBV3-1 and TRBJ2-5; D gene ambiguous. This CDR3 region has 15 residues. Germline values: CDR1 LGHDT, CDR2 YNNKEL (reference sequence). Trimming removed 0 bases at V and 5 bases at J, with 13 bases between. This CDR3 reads CASSQEYLGGETQYF. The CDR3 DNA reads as TGTGCCAGCAGCCAAGAGTATCTCGGTGGTGAGACCCAGTACTTC.

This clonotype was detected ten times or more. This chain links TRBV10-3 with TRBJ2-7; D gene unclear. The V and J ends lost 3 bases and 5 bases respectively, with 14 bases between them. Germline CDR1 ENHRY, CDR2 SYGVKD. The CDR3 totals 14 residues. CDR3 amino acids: CAISDGVLRDEQYF. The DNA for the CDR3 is TGTGCCATCAGTGACGGTGTTTTAAGGGACGAGCAGTACTTC.